The 24 T cell receptor beta chains reported below all come from one sample, sequenced in a study of T cells expressing NK-cell markers (TCRdb year 2020). Receptors were amplified or captured by 5' RACE. TCRdb lists the instrument as Illumina HiSeq 2000. The reads underwent TCRdb reprocessing, giving one record for each CDR3 protein sequence and no DNA. The table for this sample records about 540,000 distinct CDR3 sequences. The ten largest clonotypes hold roughly 3.5% of the sample. Material for sequencing was blood T cells: a sorted CD56 or NKG2C T cell subset, CD4+ or CD8+ T cells, or bulk PBMC T cells (not recorded which). These receptors were taken from a man younger than 35 in good health. Donor details come from another sample of the same person, matched by shared clones.

The gene calls are TRBV18 and TRBJ2-1. The length of the CDR3 is 15 residues. Germline CDR1 and CDR2: KGHSH and LQKENI. CDR3 loop: CASSPPVTSWSEQFF.

The gene calls are TRBV29-1 and TRBJ1-2; TCRdb reports TRBD1, a call that lacks DNA to check it against. The CDR3 length is 11 residues. Germline lookup yields CDR1 SQVTM and CDR2 ANQGSEA. The CDR3 is CSVEHRGGYTF.

The chain links TRBV12-3 or TRBV12-4 to TRBJ2-7; TCRdb calls TRBD2, which cannot be checked without DNA. The CDR3 extends over 12 amino acids. The CDR3: CASSLTNYEQYF.

The genes are TRBV20-1 and TRBJ2-1; checking the TCRdb D call of TRBD2 is not possible without DNA. In germline, CDR1 is DFQATT, CDR2 SNEGSKA (reference sequence). The CDR3 is made up of 15 amino acids. CDR3 in amino acids: CSASLSGMPYNEQFF.

The genes are TRBV12-3 or TRBV12-4 and TRBJ2-2; TCRdb's D call of TRBD2 is untestable without DNA. The CDR3 has 16 residues. This CDR3 is CASTRRGRAGTGELFF.

The chain joins TRBV4-2 to TRBJ2-1; as DNA is missing, the TRBD2 call by TCRdb cannot be tested. Germline V gene lookup returns CDR1 LGHNA and CDR2 YNFKEQ. CDR3 size: 21 residues. The CDR3 is CASSPRAPTSGGFGVGHEQFF.

The CDR3 protein is CASSPLAGGLSYNEQFF. The J gene is TRBJ2-1, the V gene TRBV7-6; the TCRdb call, TRBD2, lacks DNA for checking. The CDR3 covers 17 residues. The germline V gene encodes CDR1 SGHVS and CDR2 FNYEAQ.

The genes are TRBV28 and TRBJ2-3; there is no DNA to check the TCRdb D call of TRBD1. Germline values: CDR1 MDHEN, CDR2 SYDVKM. The CDR3 spans 15 residues. The CDR3 reads CASSFAASRVDTQYF.

V is TRBV5-1 and J is TRBJ2-1; as DNA is missing, the TRBD2 call by TCRdb cannot be tested. This CDR3 spans 16 amino acids. Germline values: CDR1 SGHRS, CDR2 YFSETQ. CDR3 sequence: CASSLARGGGSDEQFF.

The gene calls are TRBV12-3 or TRBV12-4 and TRBJ2-1; TCRdb calls TRBD2, which cannot be checked without DNA. There are 15 residues in the CDR3. Here the CDR3 reads CASSLSSDPYNEQFF.

The J gene is TRBJ2-7, the V gene TRBV4-3; the TRBD1 assignment by TCRdb is unverifiable without DNA. The CDR3 consists of 14 residues. CDR1 LGHNA and CDR2 YSLEER come from the germline V gene. CDR3 in amino acids: CASSQSRVRGEQYF.

The chain employs TRBV6-2 or TRBV6-3 and TRBJ2-3. CDR3 length: 12 residues. Germline V gene lookup returns CDR1 MNHEY and CDR2 SVGEGT. This chain's CDR3 is CASRGNTDTQYF.

CDR3 in amino acids: CASSLVRDTQYF. The chain recombines TRBV5-1 with TRBJ2-3. The CDR3 length is 12 residues. Germline CDR1 is SGHRS and CDR2 is YFSETQ.

This chain links TRBV24-1 with TRBJ2-1; the D gene TCRdb calls, TRBD2, cannot be checked with no DNA. The CDR3 has 16 amino acids. Germline V gene data show CDR1 as KGHDR and CDR2 as SFDVKD. CDR3 protein: CATSDYGLAGADEQFF.

The chain recombines TRBV20-1 with TRBJ2-5; without DNA, the TCRdb call of TRBD2 cannot be checked. Germline V lookup: CDR1 DFQATT, CDR2 SNEGSKA (reference sequence). This CDR3 comprises 14 residues. The CDR3 loop is CSARSTSGAETQYF.

This sequence joins TRBV4-1 and TRBJ2-3; TCRdb reports TRBD1, a call that lacks DNA to check it against. CDR1 is MGHRA, CDR2 YSYEKL, per germline. This CDR3 contains 17 residues. The CDR3 reads CASSQTGTQRGTDTQYF.

The rearrangement uses TRBV5-1 and TRBJ1-2; there is no DNA to check the TCRdb D call of TRBD1. Germline V gene lookup returns CDR1 SGHRS and CDR2 YFSETQ. The CDR3 sequence is 17 residues long. The CDR3 sequence is CASSNRDSLRGSDSYTF. Complete variable domain (other parts from reference TRBV5-1 and TRBJ1-2): KAGVTQTPRYLIKTRGQQVTLSCSPISGHRSVSWYQQTPGQGLQFLFEYFSETQRNKGNFPGRFSGRQFSNSRSEMNVSTLELGDSALYLCASSNRDSLRGSDSYTFGSGTRLTVV.

This chain joins TRBV5-4 and TRBJ2-1; TCRdb outputs TRBD1, but without DNA this stays unchecked. CDR3 size: 16 residues. CDR1 and CDR2 from the germline V gene are SGHNT and YYREEE (reference sequence). The CDR3 sequence is CASSLAVRTGWNEQFF.

The gene calls are TRBV19 and TRBJ1-5. Germline assignment: CDR1 LNHDA and CDR2 SQIVND (reference sequence). The CDR3 covers 16 residues. CDR3 amino acids: CASSPERGAGNQPQHF.

The chain employs TRBV10-3 and TRBJ2-1. This CDR3 has 12 residues. Germline V gene lookup returns CDR1 ENHRY and CDR2 SYGVKD. The chain's CDR3 is CAITASPNEQFF.

V and J are TRBV20-1 and TRBJ1-6. Germline CDR1 DFQATT, CDR2 SNEGSKA (reference sequence). The CDR3 loop spans 15 amino acids. The CDR3 sequence is CSARDTSSYNSPLHF.

The CDR3 spells CASSPRGTANYGYTF. The V gene is TRBV12-3 or TRBV12-4, the J gene TRBJ1-2. The CDR3 totals 15 residues.

The genes are TRBV29-1 and TRBJ2-1; the TCRdb D gene call, TRBD2, has no DNA to confirm it. CDR3 length: 14 amino acids. The germline CDR1 and CDR2 sequences are SQVTM and ANQGSEA. CDR3 amino acids: CSVVGLAGRNEQFF.

The gene calls are TRBV7-9 and TRBJ2-7; TCRdb calls TRBD1, which cannot be checked without DNA. There are 15 residues in the CDR3. Germline CDR1 reads SEHNR; CDR2 reads FQNEAQ (reference sequence). This chain's CDR3 is CASSLAGQENYEQYF.